These T cell receptor beta chains were read from a single sample in a study of blood T cell repertoires in COVID-19. Clones were read by immunoSEQ multiplex PCR, and TCRdb kept only the in-frame ones, dropping some. Of about 150,000 clones listed, roughly 89% are singletons. Sequenced input: peripheral blood. The source of these receptors is a woman aged 50 to 60 with acute or convalescent COVID-19. Each CDR3 is given with its conserved first and last residue. Each record gives: clone size, D gene, V gene, J gene, CDR3 DNA, CDR3 protein. D genes are given only for firm matches. A clone size is listed for some rows: how often the clone was seen (once, few, many), or a class if it is expanded.

.	.	TRBV6-5	TRBJ1-5	TGTGCCAGCACCGAGCCCGGGGGTCAGCCCCAGCATTTT	CASTEPGGQPQHF
many	TRBD1	TRBV30	TRBJ2-2	TGTGCCGGGGGACAGATCCCCGGGGAGCTGTTTTTT	CAGGQIPGELFF
.	.	TRBV19	TRBJ2-7	TGTGCCAGTAGGGGGGGATACGAGCAGTACTTC	CASRGGYEQYF
.	.	TRBV12-3/TRBV12-4	TRBJ1-1	TGTGCCAGCAATAGAGGGAGGACGGCGGGAGCTTTCTTT	CASNRGRTAGAFF
.	.	TRBV19	TRBJ2-3	TGTGCCAGTAGCCTAGCCCTCACAGATACGCAGTATTTT	CASSLALTDTQYF
.	.	TRBV18	TRBJ1-1	TGTGCCAGCTCACCAGGTCAGTTGAACACTGAAGCTTTCTTT	CASSPGQLNTEAFF
.	TRBD1	TRBV30	TRBJ1-1	TGTGCCTGGAGTGTGAGTCCCTGGACAGGGCAGCCGAACACTGAAGCTTTCTTT	CAWSVSPWTGQPNTEAFF
.	TRBD2	TRBV9	TRBJ2-1	TGTGCCAGCAGCACGAGCGGGAGTTTACACAATGAGCAGTTCTTC	CASSTSGSLHNEQFF
.	.	TRBV14	TRBJ2-1	TGTGCCAGCAGCCAATCGCTAGCCATACCCAATGAGCAGTTCTTC	CASSQSLAIPNEQFF
.	.	TRBV4-2	TRBJ2-1	TGTGCCAGCAGCCAACCAGCGAATGAGCAGTTCTTC	CASSQPANEQFF
.	TRBD2	TRBV5-1	TRBJ2-1	TGCGCCAGCAGCAAGGGGACTAGCGTGAGGGTTGAGCAGTTCTTC	CASSKGTSVRVEQFF
.	TRBD2	TRBV7-9	TRBJ2-7	TGTGCCATAGAGTACGCCACTAGCGGGGACTACGAGCAGTACTTC	CAIEYATSGDYEQYF
.	TRBD1	TRBV19	TRBJ1-1	TGTGCCAGTAGGCCGACAGGGGTCCCTGAAGCTTTCTTT	CASRPTGVPEAFF
.	TRBD1	TRBV7-3	TRBJ1-2	TGTGCCAGCAGCTTATATCCCCCGGACAGGGCGAGCTATGGCTACACCTTC	CASSLYPPDRASYGYTF
.	TRBD1	TRBV4-1	TRBJ2-7	TGCGCCAGCAGCCTCCGGGACAGCTCCTACGAGCAGTACTTC	CASSLRDSSYEQYF
.	.	TRBV20-1	TRBJ2-7	TGCAGTGCTAGAGATATCCACGAGCAGTACTTC	CSARDIHEQYF
.	TRBD1	TRBV5-5	TRBJ1-1	TGTGCCAGCAGCTTGACGGGACAGGGACGAATAGGCACTGAAGCTTTCTTT	CASSLTGQGRIGTEAFF
.	TRBD2	TRBV7-2	TRBJ2-7	TGTGCCAGCAGGCCTCTAACCAGCGGGGCGACCTACGAGCAGTACTTC	CASRPLTSGATYEQYF
.	TRBD1	TRBV7-9	TRBJ2-1	TGTGCCAGCAGGGTACAGGGGGCATACAATGAGCAGTTCTTC	CASRVQGAYNEQFF
.	.	TRBV7-6	TRBJ2-6	TGTGCCAGCAGCCGACGACTCAGGGGATCTGGGGCCAACGTCCTGACTTTC	CASSRRLRGSGANVLTF
.	TRBD1	TRBV4-1	TRBJ2-2	TGCGCCAGCAGCCCGACAGGGGCGAACACCGGGGAGCTGTTTTTT	CASSPTGANTGELFF
.	TRBD1	TRBV12-5	TRBJ1-5	TGTGCTAGTGGTTTGGCGCCCGACCCGGACAGGGGTAGGAATCAGCCCCAGCATTTT	CASGLAPDPDRGRNQPQHF
.	.	TRBV4-2	TRBJ2-1	TGTGCCAGCAGCCAAGGAAAGAGTCGGTACAATGAGCAGTTCTTC	CASSQGKSRYNEQFF
.	.	TRBV15	TRBJ2-1	TGTGCCACCAGCAGAGATAAGGCGAGGGAGAATGAGCAGTTCTTC	CATSRDKARENEQFF
.	TRBD1	TRBV11-2	TRBJ2-2	TGTGCCAGCAGCCGTTCGATTCAGGGGGCATACACCGGGGAGCTGTTTTTT	CASSRSIQGAYTGELFF
.	TRBD2	TRBV12-5	TRBJ2-1	TGTGCTAGTGGCCAGGGACTAGCGGGTCCCAATGAGCAGTTCTTC	CASGQGLAGPNEQFF
.	TRBD1	TRBV19	TRBJ2-3	TGTGCCAGTAGAACCAACCGACAGGGAAAGACAGATACGCAGTATTTT	CASRTNRQGKTDTQYF
.	.	TRBV9	TRBJ2-2	TGTGCCAGCAGCGTTGATACGTCGGGGTTAACCGGGGAGCTGTTTTTT	CASSVDTSGLTGELFF
.	TRBD1	TRBV9	TRBJ1-2	TGTGCCAGCAGCCATCATACAAGACAGGGCTTCTATGGCTACACCTTC	CASSHHTRQGFYGYTF
.	TRBD2	TRBV10-3	TRBJ2-3	TGTGCCATCAGTGTTAGGACTAGCGGGAGTAAAGCAGATACGCAGTATTTT	CAISVRTSGSKADTQYF
.	.	TRBV10-1	TRBJ1-1	TGCGCCAGCAGTGCTACACCGACAGTGAACACTGAAGCTTTCTTT	CASSATPTVNTEAFF
.	.	TRBV7-3	TRBJ1-3	TGTGCCAGCAGCTTAAGGAGAGCAAGTGGAAACACCATATATTTT	CASSLRRASGNTIYF
.	TRBD1	TRBV7-3	TRBJ2-2	TGTGCCAGCAGCTTAGAACAGGGGTCGAACACCGGGGAGCTGTTTTTT	CASSLEQGSNTGELFF
.	TRBD2	TRBV24-1	TRBJ2-1	TGTGCCACCAGTGCCCAGGGGTCCGCCAAAAGCGGGGGGCGGATTTCCTACAATGAGCAGTTCTTC	CATSAQGSAKSGGRISYNEQFF
.	TRBD1	TRBV10-3	TRBJ1-2	TGTGCCATCAGTGAGGGGGACAGGGTCTACACCTTC	CAISEGDRVYTF
once	.	TRBV5-4	TRBJ2-1	TGTGCCAGCAGCTTCCCTCGACAGGTCTACAATGAGCAGTTCTTC	CASSFPRQVYNEQFF
once	TRBD1	TRBV19	TRBJ2-3	TGTGCCAGTAGTTCCTCAGGGGGACCCACAGATACGCAGTATTTT	CASSSSGGPTDTQYF
few	TRBD1	TRBV5-1	TRBJ1-5	TGCGCCAGCAGCTTAACAGGGGGCAATCAGCCCCAGCATTTT	CASSLTGGNQPQHF
.	.	TRBV24-1	TRBJ1-3	TGTGCCACCAGTGATTTTTTGATCCTAGAAGGAAACACCATATATTTT	CATSDFLILEGNTIYF
once	TRBD1	TRBV5-8	TRBJ1-1	TGTGCCAGCAGCCTAGGGACAGGGGGCTACACTGAAGCTTTCTTT	CASSLGTGGYTEAFF
.	TRBD2	TRBV27	TRBJ2-1	TGTGCCAGCAGTCTGCTGGGACTAGCGGGAGTCGACAATGAGCAGTTCTTC	CASSLLGLAGVDNEQFF
once	TRBD1	TRBV12-3/TRBV12-4	TRBJ1-2	TGTGCCAGCAGCCGACAGGGGAACTATGGCTACACCTTC	CASSRQGNYGYTF
.	TRBD1	TRBV24-1	TRBJ1-1	TGTGCCACCGCCGGGACAGGGGGCACTGAAGCTTTCTTT	CATAGTGGTEAFF
.	TRBD1	TRBV28	TRBJ2-7	TGTGCCAGCAGTTTTTTGGGACAGACCTACGAGCAGTACTTC	CASSFLGQTYEQYF
.	TRBD1	TRBV6-5	TRBJ2-3	TGTGCCAGCAGTTACTCAGAGGACAGGGGGCTGGATACGCAGTATTTT	CASSYSEDRGLDTQYF
.	.	TRBV12-5	TRBJ1-4	TGTGCTAGTGGTTTTACGGGATCGGTGAGGTATGAAAAACTGTTTTTT	CASGFTGSVRYEKLFF
.	.	TRBV27	TRBJ1-1	TGTGCCAGCAGTTTAATATCCCCCGAAGCTTTCTTT	CASSLISPEAFF
.	TRBD2	TRBV29-1	TRBJ2-3	TGCAGCGGAGCGGGGGGGCCTAGCACAGATACGCAGTATTTT	CSGAGGPSTDTQYF
.	.	TRBV30	TRBJ1-5	TGTGCCTGGAGTGTTGAGGGTTTTCAGCCCCAGCATTTT	CAWSVEGFQPQHF
.	TRBD1	TRBV30	TRBJ1-4	TGTGCCTGGGGGACAGGGGAAAATGAAAAACTGTTTTTT	CAWGTGENEKLFF
.	.	TRBV29-1	TRBJ2-3	TGCAGCGTTGAAAACCCCGGGAGCCCAGATACGCAGTATTTT	CSVENPGSPDTQYF